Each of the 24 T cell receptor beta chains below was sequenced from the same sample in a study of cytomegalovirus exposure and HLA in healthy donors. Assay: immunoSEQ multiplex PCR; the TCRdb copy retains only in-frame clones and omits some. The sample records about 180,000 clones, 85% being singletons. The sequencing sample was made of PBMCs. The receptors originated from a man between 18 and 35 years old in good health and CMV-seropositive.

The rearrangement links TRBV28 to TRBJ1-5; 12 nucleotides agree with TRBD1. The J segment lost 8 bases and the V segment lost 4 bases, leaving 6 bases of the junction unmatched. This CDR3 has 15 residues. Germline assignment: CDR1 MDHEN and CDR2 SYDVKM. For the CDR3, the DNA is TGTGCCAGCAGTTCACCGGGACAGGGGGCGAAGCCCCAGCATTTT. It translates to CASSSPGQGAKPQHF.

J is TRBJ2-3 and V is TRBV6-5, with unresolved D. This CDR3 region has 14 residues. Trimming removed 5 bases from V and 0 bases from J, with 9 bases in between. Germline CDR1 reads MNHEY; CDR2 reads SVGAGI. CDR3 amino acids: CASSIHGSTDTQYF. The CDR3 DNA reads TGTGCCAGCAGTATTCACGGGAGCACAGATACGCAGTATTTT.

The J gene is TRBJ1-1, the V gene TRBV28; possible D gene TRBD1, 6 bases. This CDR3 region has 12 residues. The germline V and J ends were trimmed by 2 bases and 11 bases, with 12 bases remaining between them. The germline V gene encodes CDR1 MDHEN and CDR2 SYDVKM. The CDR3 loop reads CASSLREGVAFF. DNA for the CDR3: TGTGCCAGCAGTTTAAGAGAGGGGGTGGCTTTCTTT.

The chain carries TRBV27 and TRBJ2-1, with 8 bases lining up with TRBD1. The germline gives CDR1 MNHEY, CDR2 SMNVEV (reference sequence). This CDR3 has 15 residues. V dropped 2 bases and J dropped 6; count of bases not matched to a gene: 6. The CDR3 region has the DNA TGTGCCAGCAGTTTAGAAGGGACAGGCTTCAATGAGCAGTTCTTC. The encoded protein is CASSLEGTGFNEQFF.

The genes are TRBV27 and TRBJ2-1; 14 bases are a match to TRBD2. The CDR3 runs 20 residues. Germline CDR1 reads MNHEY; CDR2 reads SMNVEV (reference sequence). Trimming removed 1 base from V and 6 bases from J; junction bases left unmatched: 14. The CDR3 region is CASSLFGLAGGFGRSNEQFF. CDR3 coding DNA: TGTGCCAGCAGTTTATTTGGACTAGCGGGGGGTTTTGGCCGGAGCAATGAGCAGTTCTTC.

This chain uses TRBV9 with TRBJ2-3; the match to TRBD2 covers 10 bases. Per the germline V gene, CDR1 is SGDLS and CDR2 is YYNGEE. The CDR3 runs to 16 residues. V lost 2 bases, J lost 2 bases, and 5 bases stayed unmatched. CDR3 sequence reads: CASSVSGRPDTDTQYF. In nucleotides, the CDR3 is TGTGCCAGCAGCGTTAGCGGGAGGCCAGACACAGATACGCAGTATTTT.

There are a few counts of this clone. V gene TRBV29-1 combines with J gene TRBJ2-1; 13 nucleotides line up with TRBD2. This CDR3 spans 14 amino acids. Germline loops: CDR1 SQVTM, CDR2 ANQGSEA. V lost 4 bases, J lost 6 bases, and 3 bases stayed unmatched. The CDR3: CSVGTSGSGNEQFF. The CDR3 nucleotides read TGCAGCGTTGGGACTAGCGGGAGTGGCAATGAGCAGTTCTTC.

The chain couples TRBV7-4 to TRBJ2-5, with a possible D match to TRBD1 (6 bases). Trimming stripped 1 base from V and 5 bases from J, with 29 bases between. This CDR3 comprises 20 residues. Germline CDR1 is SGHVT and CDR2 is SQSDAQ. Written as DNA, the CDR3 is TGTGCCAGCAGCTTAGTGTGCCAGGGGACATCGCCCCTAATAGCGGAGACCCAGTACTTC. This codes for CASSLVCQGTSPLIAETQYF.

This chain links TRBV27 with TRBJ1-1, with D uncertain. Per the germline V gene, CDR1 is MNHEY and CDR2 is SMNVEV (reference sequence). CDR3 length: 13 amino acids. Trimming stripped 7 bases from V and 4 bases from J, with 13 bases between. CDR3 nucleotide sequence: TGTGCCAGCACTACGAGGGCGGGCACTGAAGCTTTCTTT. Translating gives CASTTRAGTEAFF.

The CDR3 loop reads CASSQDQNNYNEQFF. CDR3 DNA sequence: TGTGCCAGCAGCCAAGATCAGAACAACTACAATGAGCAGTTCTTC. The chain links TRBV4-2 to TRBJ2-1; the D is unclear. CDR1 is LGHNA and CDR2 is YNFKEQ in the germline V gene. This CDR3 has 15 residues. With 0 bases removed from V and 3 bases from J, the gap between germline ends came to 9 bases.

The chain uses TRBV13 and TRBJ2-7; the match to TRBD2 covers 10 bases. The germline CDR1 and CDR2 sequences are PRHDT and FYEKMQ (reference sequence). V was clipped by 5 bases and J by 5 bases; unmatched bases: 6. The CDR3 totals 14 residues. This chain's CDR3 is CASSPGTSAHEQYF. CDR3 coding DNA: TGTGCCAGCAGCCCCGGGACTAGCGCCCACGAGCAGTACTTC.

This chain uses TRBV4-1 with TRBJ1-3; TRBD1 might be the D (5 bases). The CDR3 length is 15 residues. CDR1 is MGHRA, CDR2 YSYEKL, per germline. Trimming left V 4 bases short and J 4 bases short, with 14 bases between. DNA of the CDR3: TGCGCCAGCAGCCCTTCTCACAGGTCCGGAAACACCATATATTTT. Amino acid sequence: CASSPSHRSGNTIYF.

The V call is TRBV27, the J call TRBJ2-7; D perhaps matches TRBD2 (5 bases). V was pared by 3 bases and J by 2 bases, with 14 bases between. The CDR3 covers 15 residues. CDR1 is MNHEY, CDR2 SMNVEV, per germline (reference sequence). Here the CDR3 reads CASSFLGSNPYEQYF. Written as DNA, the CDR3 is TGTGCCAGCAGTTTTTTGGGGAGTAACCCCTACGAGCAGTACTTC.

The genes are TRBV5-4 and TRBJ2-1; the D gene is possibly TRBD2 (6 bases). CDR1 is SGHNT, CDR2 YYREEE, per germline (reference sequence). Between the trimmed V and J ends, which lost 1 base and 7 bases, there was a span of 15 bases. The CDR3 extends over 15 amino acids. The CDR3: CASSLMEGGGNEQFF. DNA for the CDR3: TGTGCCAGCAGCTTGATGGAGGGTGGGGGGAATGAGCAGTTCTTC.

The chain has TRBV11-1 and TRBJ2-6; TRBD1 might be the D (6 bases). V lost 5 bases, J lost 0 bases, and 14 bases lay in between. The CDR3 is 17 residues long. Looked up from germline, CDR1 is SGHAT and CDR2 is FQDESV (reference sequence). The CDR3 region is CASSQLTGTSGANVLTF. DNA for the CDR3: TGTGCCAGCAGCCAACTAACAGGGACCTCTGGGGCCAACGTCCTGACTTTC.

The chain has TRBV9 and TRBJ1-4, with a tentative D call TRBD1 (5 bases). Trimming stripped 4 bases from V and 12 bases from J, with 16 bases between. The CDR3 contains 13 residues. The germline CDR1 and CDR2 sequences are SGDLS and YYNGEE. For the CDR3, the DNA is TGTGCCAGCAGCCTCGATTCGGGCAGGGAACTGTTTTTT. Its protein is CASSLDSGRELFF.

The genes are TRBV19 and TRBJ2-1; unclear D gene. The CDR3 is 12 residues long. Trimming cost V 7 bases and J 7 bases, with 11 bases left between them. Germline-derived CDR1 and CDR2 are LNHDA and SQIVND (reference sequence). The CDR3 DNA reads TGTGCCAGTAATGGGCAGAGTAATGAGCAGTTCTTC. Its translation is CASNGQSNEQFF. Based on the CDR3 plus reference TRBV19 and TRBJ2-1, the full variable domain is DGGITQSPKYLFRKEGQNVTLSCEQNLNHDAMYWYRQDPGQGLRLIYYSQIVNDFQKGDIAEGYSVSREKKESFPLTVTSAQKNPTAFYLCASNGQSNEQFFGPGTRLTVL.

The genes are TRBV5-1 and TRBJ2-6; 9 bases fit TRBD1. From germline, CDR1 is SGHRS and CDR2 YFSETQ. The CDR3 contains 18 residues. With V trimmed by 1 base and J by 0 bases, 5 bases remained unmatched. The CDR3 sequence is CASSLMGQGISGANVLTF. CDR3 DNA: TGCGCCAGCAGCTTGATGGGACAGGGAATCTCTGGGGCCAACGTCCTGACTTTC.

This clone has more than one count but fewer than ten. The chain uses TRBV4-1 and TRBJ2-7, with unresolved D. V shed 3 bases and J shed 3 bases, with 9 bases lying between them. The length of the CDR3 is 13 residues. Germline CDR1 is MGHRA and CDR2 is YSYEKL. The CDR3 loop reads CASSHDGGYEQYF. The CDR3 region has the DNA TGCGCCAGCAGCCACGACGGCGGCTACGAGCAGTACTTC.

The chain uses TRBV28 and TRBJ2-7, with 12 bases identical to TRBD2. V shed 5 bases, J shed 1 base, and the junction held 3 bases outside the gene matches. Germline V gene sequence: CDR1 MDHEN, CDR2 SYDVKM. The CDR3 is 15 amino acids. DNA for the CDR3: TGTGCCAGCAGTCCCGGACTAGCGGGATCCTACGAGCAGTACTTC. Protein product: CASSPGLAGSYEQYF. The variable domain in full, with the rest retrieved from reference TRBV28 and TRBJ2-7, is DVKVTQSSRYLVKRTGEKVFLECVQDMDHENMFWYRQDPGLGLRLIYFSYDVKMKEKGDIPEGYSVSREKKERFSLILESASTNQTSMYLCASSPGLAGSYEQYFGPGTRLTVT.

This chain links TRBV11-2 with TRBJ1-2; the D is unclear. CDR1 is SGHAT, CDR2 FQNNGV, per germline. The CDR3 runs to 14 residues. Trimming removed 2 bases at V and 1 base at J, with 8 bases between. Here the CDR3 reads CASSLNRDNYGYTF. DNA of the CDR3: TGTGCCAGCAGCTTAAACCGGGATAACTATGGCTACACCTTC. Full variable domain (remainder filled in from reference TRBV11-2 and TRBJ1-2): EAGVAQSPRYKIIEKRQSVAFWCNPISGHATLYWYQQILGQGPKLLIQFQNNGVVDDSQLPKDRFSAERLKGVDSTLKIQPAKLEDSAVYLCASSLNRDNYGYTFGSGTRLTVV.

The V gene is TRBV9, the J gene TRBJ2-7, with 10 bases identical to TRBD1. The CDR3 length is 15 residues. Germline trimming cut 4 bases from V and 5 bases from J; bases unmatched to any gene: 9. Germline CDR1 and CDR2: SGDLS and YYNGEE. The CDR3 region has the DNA TGTGCCAGCAGCCCCTCCGACAGGGGGCCCAACGAGCAGTACTTC. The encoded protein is CASSPSDRGPNEQYF.

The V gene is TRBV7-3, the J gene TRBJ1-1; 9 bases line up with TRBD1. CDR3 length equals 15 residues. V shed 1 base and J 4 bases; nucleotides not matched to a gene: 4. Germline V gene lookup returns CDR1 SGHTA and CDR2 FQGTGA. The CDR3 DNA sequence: TGTGCCAGCAGCTTAATTGGACAGGGGAGCACTGAAGCTTTCTTT. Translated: CASSLIGQGSTEAFF.

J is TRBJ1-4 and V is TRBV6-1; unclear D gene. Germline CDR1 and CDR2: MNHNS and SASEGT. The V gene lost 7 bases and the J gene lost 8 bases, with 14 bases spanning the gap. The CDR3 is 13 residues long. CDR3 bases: TGTGCCAGCATCACAGACCTTAGGGAAAAACTGTTTTTT. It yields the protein CASITDLREKLFF.